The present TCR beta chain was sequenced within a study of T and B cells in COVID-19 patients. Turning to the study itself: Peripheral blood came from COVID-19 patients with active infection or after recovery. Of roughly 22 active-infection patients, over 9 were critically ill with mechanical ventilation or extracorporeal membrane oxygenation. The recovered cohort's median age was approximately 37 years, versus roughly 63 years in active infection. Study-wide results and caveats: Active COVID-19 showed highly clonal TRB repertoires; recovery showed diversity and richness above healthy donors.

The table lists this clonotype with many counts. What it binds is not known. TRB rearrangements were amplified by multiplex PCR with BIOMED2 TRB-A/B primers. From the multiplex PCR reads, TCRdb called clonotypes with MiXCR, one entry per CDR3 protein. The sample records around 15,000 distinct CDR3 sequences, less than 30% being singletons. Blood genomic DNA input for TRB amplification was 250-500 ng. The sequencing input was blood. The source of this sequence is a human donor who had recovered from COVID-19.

The CDR3: CASSMWQSNSYGYTF. DNA for the CDR3: TGTGCCAGTAGTATGTGGCAGTCGAATAGCTATGGCTACACCTTC. This chain joins TRBV19 and TRBJ1-2; no firm D call. CDR1 is LNHDA, CDR2 SQIVND, per germline (reference sequence). The length of the CDR3 is 15 residues. The V end lost 3 bases, the J end lost 4 bases, and 15 bases lay between the germline ends.